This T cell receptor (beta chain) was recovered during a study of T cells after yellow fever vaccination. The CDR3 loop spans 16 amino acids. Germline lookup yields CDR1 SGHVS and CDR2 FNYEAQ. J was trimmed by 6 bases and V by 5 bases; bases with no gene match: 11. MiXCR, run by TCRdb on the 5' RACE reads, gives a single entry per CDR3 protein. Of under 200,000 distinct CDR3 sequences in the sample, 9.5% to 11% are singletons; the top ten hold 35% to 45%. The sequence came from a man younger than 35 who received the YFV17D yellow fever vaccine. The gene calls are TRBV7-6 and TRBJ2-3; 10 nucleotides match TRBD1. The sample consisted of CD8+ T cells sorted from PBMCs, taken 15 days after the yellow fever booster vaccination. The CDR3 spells CASSQTGGSGPDTQYF. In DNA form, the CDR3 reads TGTGCCAGCAGCCAGACAGGGGGCTCGGGCCCGGATACGCAGTATTTT. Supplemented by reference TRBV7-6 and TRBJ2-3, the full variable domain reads GAGVSQSPRYKVTKRGQDVALRCDPISGHVSLYWYRQALGQGPEFLTYFNYEAQQDKSGLPNDRFSAERPEGSISTLTIQRTEQRDSAMYRCASSQTGGSGPDTQYFGPGTRLTVL.